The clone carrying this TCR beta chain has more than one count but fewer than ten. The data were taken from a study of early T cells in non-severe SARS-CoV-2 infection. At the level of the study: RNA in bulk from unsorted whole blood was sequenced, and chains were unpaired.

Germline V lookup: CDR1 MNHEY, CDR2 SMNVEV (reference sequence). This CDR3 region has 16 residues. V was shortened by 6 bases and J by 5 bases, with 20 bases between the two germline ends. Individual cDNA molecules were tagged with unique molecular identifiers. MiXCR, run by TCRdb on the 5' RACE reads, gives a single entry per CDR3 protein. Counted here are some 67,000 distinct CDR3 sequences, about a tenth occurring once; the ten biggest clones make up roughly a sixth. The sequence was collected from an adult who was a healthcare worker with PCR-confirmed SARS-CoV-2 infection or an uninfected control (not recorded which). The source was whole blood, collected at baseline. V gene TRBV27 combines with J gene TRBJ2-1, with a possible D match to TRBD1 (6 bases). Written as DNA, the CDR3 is TGTGCCAGCAGACCTGAGCAGGGGTTTAAGCACAATGAGCAGTTCTTC. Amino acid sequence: CASRPEQGFKHNEQFF.